This TCR beta chain was recorded in a study of T cell repertoires in cytomegalovirus infection. Each CDR3 protein is one row after TCRdb ran MiXCR on the reads. Counted here are nearly 550,000 distinct CDR3 sequences, 15% to 20% occurring once; the ten biggest clones make up under 30%. As concerns this clonotype: The junction shows a germline mismatch at one end, possibly a read error.

CDR3 size: 11 residues. The germline gives CDR1 MNHNY, CDR2 SVGAGI (reference sequence). This receptor was taken from a human donor in good health (CMV status not recorded). Some clones in this sample may be carry-over from other donors' samples. The chain carries TRBV6-6 and TRBJ1-1; D not resolved. Input material: CD8+ T cells from PBMCs. The CDR3 loop is CASSRNTEDFF. For the CDR3, the DNA is TGTGCCAGCAGTCGGAACACTGAAGATTTCTTT.